The T cell receptor (beta chain) described here comes from a study of Ad26.COV2.S vaccination and SARS-CoV-2 variants. Profiled with immunoSEQ multiplex PCR; TCRdb holds only in-frame clones, not every one. The sample yields 400,000 to 450,000 clones, about 93% seen once. The treatment denotes: some 19 received Ad26.COV2.S at low or high dose, single or two shots; about 5 received placebo; per-sample allocation not given. At day 63 after the first vaccine or placebo injection, samples were drawn. Wuhan-strain SARS-CoV-2 spike was expressed by the Ad26 vector that made up the vaccine. This clone was detected once. Trimming cost V 4 bases and J 8 bases; bases outside gene matches: 7. The CDR3 covers 15 residues. Germline V gene sequence: CDR1 SEHNR, CDR2 FQNEAQ (reference sequence).

The TCR originated in a person aged 18 to 65 who received the Ad26.COV2.S COVID-19 vaccine or a placebo. This chain connects TRBV7-9 to TRBJ2-1; TRBD2 matches 11 bases. The sequencing here drew on peripheral blood, taken in a trial of Ad26.COV2.S vaccine versus placebo. The CDR3: CASSSVTSGSDEQFF. In DNA form, the CDR3 reads TGTGCCAGCAGCTCTGTAACTAGCGGGAGCGATGAGCAGTTCTTC. Using reference TRBV7-9 and TRBJ2-1 for the parts outside the CDR3, the full variable domain is DTGVSQNPRHKITKRGQNVTFRCDPISEHNRLYWYRQTLGQGPEFLTYFQNEAQLEKSRLLSDRFSAERPKGSFSTLEIQRTEQGDSAMYLCASSSVTSGSDEQFFGPGTRLTVL.